Below, one TCR beta chain is given with its context. The antigen is not known. This specimen belongs to a study of shared clonotypes between healthy human individuals. Looking at the study overall: Per donor, CD8 memory used one plate, CD8 naive used two, CD4 memory used three and CD4 naive used three. Broader study findings: Richness estimates generally favored naive over memory subsets. Generation probabilities were higher for clonotypes shared across all four sorted-subset donors than for unshared ones.

The repertoire was sequenced with immunoSEQ multiplex PCR; TCRdb's copy has only in-frame clones and lacks some. The sample carries over a million clones, approximately 80% recorded once. The V segment lost 4 bases and the J segment 7 bases; nucleotides outside the gene matches: 10. The length of the CDR3 is 16 residues. Germline V gene lookup returns CDR1 SGHAT and CDR2 FQNNGV. This receptor was taken from a man aged 18 to 29 in good health. Some clones in this sample may be carry-over from other donors' samples. The V call is TRBV11-2, the J call TRBJ2-2, with 9 bases aligning to TRBD2. The sample comprised memory CD4+ T cells from PBMCs. Regarding subset: CD45RA-negative fraction. The CDR3 loop is CASSWGLANYGGELFF. Here the CDR3 DNA reads TGTGCCAGCAGCTGGGGACTAGCTAATTATGGCGGGGAGCTGTTTTTT.